This T cell receptor (beta chain) was observed in a study of shared clonotypes between healthy human individuals. CD8 cells classed as naive were CD45RO-negative and positively selected for CCR7, excluding terminally differentiated effector memory CD45RA+ cells. Looked up from germline, CDR1 is SGHAT and CDR2 is FQNNGV. The germline V and J ends were trimmed by 6 bases and 3 bases, with 5 bases remaining between them. This CDR3 contains 11 residues. Produced via immunoSEQ multiplex PCR; TCRdb's table is partial and in-frame only. The sample has about 2.2 million clones; 85% to 95% are singletons. This sequence was found in a man between 18 and 29 years old in good health. Some clones in this sample may be carry-over from other donors' samples. The chain couples TRBV11-2 to TRBJ1-1, with D unresolved. Sequenced: naive CD8+ T cells from PBMCs. The CDR3 sequence: CASSRDTEAFF. DNA for the CDR3: TGTGCCAGCAGTAGAGACACTGAAGCTTTCTTT.